This T cell receptor (beta chain) was identified during a study of T cell repertoires in cytomegalovirus infection. The CDR3 extends over 15 amino acids. V lost 5 bases, J lost 6 bases, and 16 bases lay in between. Germline CDR1 reads SGHTA; CDR2 reads FQGNSA. Using its own MiXCR run on the reads, TCRdb lists one record per CDR3 protein. The repertoire holds around 430,000 distinct CDR3 sequences, with 40% to 50% as singletons. This clonotype appeared a few times. Antigen: not known. The receptor comes from a human donor in good health (CMV status not recorded). Some clones in this sample may be carry-over from other donors' samples. The chain is built from TRBV7-2 and TRBJ2-2; D possibly corresponds to TRBD1 (5 bases). Sample: cultured PBMCs, taken from culture after CMV antigen stimulation. CDR3 in amino acids: CASSDRPFGAGELFF. The CDR3 DNA reads as TGTGCCAGCAGCGACAGACCTTTTGGGGCCGGGGAGCTGTTTTTT.